Here is one T cell receptor (beta chain) with its context. Sequenced by immunoSEQ multiplex PCR; TCRdb stores in-frame clones only, minus some. The table records 350,000 to 550,000 clones, nearly 90% of them present only once. The data originate from a study of Ad26.COV2.S vaccination and SARS-CoV-2 variants. Trimming stripped 4 bases from V and 4 bases from J, with 14 bases between. Germline values: CDR1 SSHAT, CDR2 FNYEAQ (reference sequence). The CDR3 contains 15 residues. Specified treatment: roughly 19 received Ad26.COV2.S at low or high dose, single or two shots; about 5 received placebo; per-sample allocation not given. After the first vaccine or placebo injection, samples were drawn on day 63.

The TCR was taken from a person aged 18-60 years who received the Ad26.COV2.S COVID-19 vaccine or a placebo. The input for sequencing was peripheral blood, taken in a trial of Ad26.COV2.S vaccine versus placebo. This sequence joins TRBV7-7 and TRBJ2-1; D is uncertain. CDR3 DNA: TGTGCCAGCAGCTCCCCCCTCAATAATTACAATGAGCAGTTCTTC. This sequence encodes CASSSPLNNYNEQFF.